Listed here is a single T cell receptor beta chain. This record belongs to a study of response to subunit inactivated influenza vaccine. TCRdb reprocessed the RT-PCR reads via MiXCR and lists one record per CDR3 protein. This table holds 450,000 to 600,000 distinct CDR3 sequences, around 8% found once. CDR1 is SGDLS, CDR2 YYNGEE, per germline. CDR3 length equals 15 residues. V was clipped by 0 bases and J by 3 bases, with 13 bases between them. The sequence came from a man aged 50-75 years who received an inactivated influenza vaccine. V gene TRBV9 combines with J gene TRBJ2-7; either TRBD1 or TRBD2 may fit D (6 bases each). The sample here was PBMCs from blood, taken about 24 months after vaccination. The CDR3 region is CASSVGLGGSYEQYF. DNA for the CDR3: TGTGCCAGCAGCGTAGGGCTGGGGGGCAGCTACGAGCAGTACTTC.